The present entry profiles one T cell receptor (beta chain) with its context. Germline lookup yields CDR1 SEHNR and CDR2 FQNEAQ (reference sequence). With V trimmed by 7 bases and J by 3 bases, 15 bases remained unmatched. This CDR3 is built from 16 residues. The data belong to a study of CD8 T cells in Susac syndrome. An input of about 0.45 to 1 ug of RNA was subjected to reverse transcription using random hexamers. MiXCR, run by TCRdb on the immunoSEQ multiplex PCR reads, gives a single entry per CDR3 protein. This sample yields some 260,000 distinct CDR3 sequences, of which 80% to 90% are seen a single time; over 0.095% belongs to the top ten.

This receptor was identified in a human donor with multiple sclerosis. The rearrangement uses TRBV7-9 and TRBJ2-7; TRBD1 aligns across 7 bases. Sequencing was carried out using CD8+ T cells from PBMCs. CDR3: CASTGSRDSLFYEQYF. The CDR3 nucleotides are TGTGCCAGCACGGGAAGCCGGGACAGCCTTTTCTACGAGCAGTACTTC.